The 2 T cell receptor beta chains below all came from one sample that was sequenced in a study of identical twins (dated by TCRdb to 2016 to 2017). Library prep was done by 5' RACE. For sequencing, an Illumina HiSeq 2000 was employed. In TCRdb, the public reads were trimmed at Q25 with fastp and aligned with MiXCR, with productive beta chains retained. Rows are unified per CDR3 protein, each entry keeping the most common DNA and genes. Present in this sample are 200,000 to 250,000 distinct CDR3 sequences, roughly 7% of which were seen just once. 3% to 4% of the sample lies in the top ten. A further study also used this sample, focusing on yellow fever vaccine responses in identical twins.

The sequenced sample was memory (CD45RO+) T cells sorted from blood. Read against the paper, the sample's cell subset or site label means: CD45RO+ enriched T cells. These receptors originate from a woman aged 18-29 years in good health.

This clonotype was picked up many times. The rearrangement links TRBV6-1 to TRBJ2-3; no clear D gene. Per germline, CDR1 MNHNS and CDR2 SASEGT. The length of the CDR3 is 13 residues. Between the trimmed V and J ends, which lost 11 bases and 2 bases, there was a span of 14 bases. For the CDR3, the DNA is TGTGCCGCCCAAGACTCGAACACAGATACGCAGTATTTT. It encodes CAAQDSNTDTQYF.

This clonotype turned up a few times. The chain carries TRBV6-5 and TRBJ2-1; possible D gene TRBD1, 5 bases. Germline CDR1 MNHEY, CDR2 SVGAGI. Deletions cut 4 bases from V and 5 bases from J, with 15 bases between. This CDR3 spans 15 amino acids. CDR3 sequence (DNA): TGTGCCAGCAGTTTAGGATTGACAGTCAACAATGAGCAGTTCTTC. Protein product: CASSLGLTVNNEQFF.